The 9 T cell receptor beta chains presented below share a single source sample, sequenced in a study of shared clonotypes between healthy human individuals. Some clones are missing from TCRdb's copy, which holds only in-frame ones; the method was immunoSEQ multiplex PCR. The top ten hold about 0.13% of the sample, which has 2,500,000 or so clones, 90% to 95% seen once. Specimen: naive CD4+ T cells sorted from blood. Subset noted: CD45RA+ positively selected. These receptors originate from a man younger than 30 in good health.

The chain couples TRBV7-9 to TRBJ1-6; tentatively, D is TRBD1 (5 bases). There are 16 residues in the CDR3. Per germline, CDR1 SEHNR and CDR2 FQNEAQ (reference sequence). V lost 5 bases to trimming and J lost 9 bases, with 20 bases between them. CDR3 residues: CASSPSTPREGSPLHF. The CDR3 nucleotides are TGTGCCAGCAGCCCCTCGACTCCCAGGGAGGGTTCACCCCTCCACTTT.

The CDR3 sequence: CASKVGGLTYEQYF. CDR3 coding DNA: TGTGCCAGCAAGGTCGGCGGCCTTACCTACGAGCAGTACTTC. The chain combines TRBV2 with TRBJ2-7; D is unclear. With 7 bases removed from V and 2 bases from J, the gap between germline ends came to 15 bases. This CDR3 has 14 residues. Germline CDR1 reads SNHLY; CDR2 reads FYNNEI.

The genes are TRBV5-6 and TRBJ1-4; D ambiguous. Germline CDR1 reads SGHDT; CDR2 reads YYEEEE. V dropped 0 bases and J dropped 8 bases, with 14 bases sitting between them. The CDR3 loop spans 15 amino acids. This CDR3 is CASSLGYPHEEKLFF. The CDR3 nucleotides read TGTGCCAGCAGCTTGGGATACCCCCATGAAGAAAAACTGTTTTTT.

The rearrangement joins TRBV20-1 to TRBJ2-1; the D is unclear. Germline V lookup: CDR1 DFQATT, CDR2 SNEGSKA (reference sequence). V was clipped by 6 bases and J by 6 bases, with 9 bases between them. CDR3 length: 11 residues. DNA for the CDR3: TGCAGTGCCCAAACCGGCAATGAGCAGTTCTTC. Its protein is CSAQTGNEQFF.

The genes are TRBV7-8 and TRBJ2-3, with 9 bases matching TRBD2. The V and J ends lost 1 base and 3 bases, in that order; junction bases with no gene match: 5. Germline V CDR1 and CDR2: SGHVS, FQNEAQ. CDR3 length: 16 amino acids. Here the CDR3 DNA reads TGTGCCAGCAGCTTAGATAAGCGGGGGGAAACAGATACGCAGTATTTT. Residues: CASSLDKRGETDTQYF.

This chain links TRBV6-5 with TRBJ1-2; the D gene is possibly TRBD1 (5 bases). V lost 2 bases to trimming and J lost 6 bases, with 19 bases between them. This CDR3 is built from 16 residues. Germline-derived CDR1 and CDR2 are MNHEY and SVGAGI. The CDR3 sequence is CASSYRPGTSEHGYTF. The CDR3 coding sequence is TGTGCCAGCAGTTACCGGCCAGGGACCAGTGAGCATGGCTACACCTTC.

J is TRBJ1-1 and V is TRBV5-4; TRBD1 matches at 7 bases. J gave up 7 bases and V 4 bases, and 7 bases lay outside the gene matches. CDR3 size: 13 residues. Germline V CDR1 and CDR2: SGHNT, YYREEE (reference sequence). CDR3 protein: CASSPTGALEAFF. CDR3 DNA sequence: TGTGCCAGCAGCCCTACAGGGGCCCTTGAAGCTTTCTTT.

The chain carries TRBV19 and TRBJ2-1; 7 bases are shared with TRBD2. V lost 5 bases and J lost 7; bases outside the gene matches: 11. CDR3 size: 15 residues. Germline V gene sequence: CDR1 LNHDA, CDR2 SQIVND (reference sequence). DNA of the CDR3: TGTGCCAGTAGTGCCATAGACTTCGGGGGGAATGAGCAGTTCTTC. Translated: CASSAIDFGGNEQFF. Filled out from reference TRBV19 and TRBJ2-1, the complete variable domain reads DGGITQSPKYLFRKEGQNVTLSCEQNLNHDAMYWYRQDPGQGLRLIYYSQIVNDFQKGDIAEGYSVSREKKESFPLTVTSAQKNPTAFYLCASSAIDFGGNEQFFGPGTRLTVL.

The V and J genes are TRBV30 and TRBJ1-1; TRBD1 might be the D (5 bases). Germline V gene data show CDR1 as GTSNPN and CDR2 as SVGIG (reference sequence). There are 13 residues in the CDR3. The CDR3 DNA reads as TGTGCAAGGTCGAGACAGAGTAACACTGAAGCTTTCTTT. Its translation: CARSRQSNTEAFF.